The rows below give T cell receptor beta chains drawn from one sample of a study of cytomegalovirus exposure and HLA in healthy donors. Sequencing used immunoSEQ multiplex PCR; TCRdb keeps in-frame clones, though not all of them. Of approximately 120,000 clones in the sample, 76% were seen once. The sequenced sample consisted of PBMCs. Every receptor here comes from a woman in her fifties or sixties in good health and CMV-seropositive. Both conserved end residues are trimmed from each CDR3.

v_call cdr3_aa
TRBV7-9 ASSEQGVTNEKLF
TRBV7-3 ASSSGQAQTQY
TRBV2 ASINRLTSTDTQY
TRBV7-2 ASSSGGRYNEQF
TRBV7-7 ASSELAQETQY
TRBV7-8 ASSAHRGNSYEQY
TRBV19 ASSSGGSGGHEQY
TRBV7-2 ASSLASGGQETQY
TRBV6-5 ASSRGDTQY
TRBV2 ASSGQGSSGANVLT
TRBV6-1 ASSEWLRGQGNYGYT
TRBV6-6 ASSYPTSGQETQY
TRBV6-5 ASRDRDAGANVLT
TRBV9 ASSVDRLADIQY
TRBV2 ASSLYPGTEAF
TRBV2 ASSETGLNGETQY
TRBV27 ASSPRQGIYEQY
TRBV2 ASIGLAGGPAWEQY
TRBV5-1 ASSSGLAGDEEQF
TRBV2 ATRLAGGPSYEQY
TRBV7-9 SSSFGQGPYTGELF
TRBV18 ASSPGAGGPSGANVLT
TRBV18 ASSRPGQGDYEQY
TRBV9 ASSVRGQQETQY
TRBV6-1 ASTPRDRGYEQY
TRBV5-8 ASSPGTGWTSNQPQH
TRBV11-2 ASSFRAGGIIDTGELF
TRBV7-2 ASSYSGTEETQY
TRBV7-7 ASSPIAGGTETQY